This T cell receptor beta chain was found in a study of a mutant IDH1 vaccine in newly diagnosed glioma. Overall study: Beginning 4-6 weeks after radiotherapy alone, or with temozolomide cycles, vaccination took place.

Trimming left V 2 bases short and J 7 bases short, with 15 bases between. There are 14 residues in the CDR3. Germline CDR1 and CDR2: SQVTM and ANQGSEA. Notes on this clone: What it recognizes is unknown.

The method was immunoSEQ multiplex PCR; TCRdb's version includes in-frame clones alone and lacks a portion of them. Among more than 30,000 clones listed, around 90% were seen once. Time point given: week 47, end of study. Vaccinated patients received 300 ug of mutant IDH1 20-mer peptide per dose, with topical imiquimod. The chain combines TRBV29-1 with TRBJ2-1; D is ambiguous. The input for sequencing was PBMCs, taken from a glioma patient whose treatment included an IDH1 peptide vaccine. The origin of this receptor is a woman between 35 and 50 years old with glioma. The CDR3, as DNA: TGCAGCGTTGAAAGACTTAGACTCAATAATGAGCAGTTCTTC. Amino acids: CSVERLRLNNEQFF.